This T cell receptor (beta chain) stems from a study of T cells after yellow fever vaccination. Background on the study: SMART-Seq v4 Ultra Low Input prepared the low-cell-number fractions. Whole-study results and caveats: Once the booster was given, most primary-vaccination clones reappeared, at over 95% for CD4 and over 75% for CD8.

About this clonotype itself: Its antigen remains unknown.

The CDR3 extends over 13 amino acids. V was trimmed by 5 bases and J by 0 bases, leaving 5 bases between them. Germline CDR1 and CDR2: SGHVS and FNYEAQ. 5'RACE template switching added a universal primer site and UMIs to TCR cDNA. MiXCR, run by TCRdb on the 5' RACE reads, gives a single entry per CDR3 protein. This sample yields 150,000 to 200,000 distinct CDR3 sequences, of which over 7% are seen a single time; around 40% belongs to the top ten. Sequencing used CD8+ T cells sorted from PBMCs, obtained 45 days after the yellow fever booster vaccination. The clonotype comes from a man between 18 and 29 years old who received the YFV17D yellow fever vaccine. The chain is built from TRBV7-6 and TRBJ2-1; D is ambiguous. CDR3 nucleotides: TGTGCCAGCAGCAAGAGCTCCTACAATGAGCAGTTCTTC. This encodes CASSKSSYNEQFF.